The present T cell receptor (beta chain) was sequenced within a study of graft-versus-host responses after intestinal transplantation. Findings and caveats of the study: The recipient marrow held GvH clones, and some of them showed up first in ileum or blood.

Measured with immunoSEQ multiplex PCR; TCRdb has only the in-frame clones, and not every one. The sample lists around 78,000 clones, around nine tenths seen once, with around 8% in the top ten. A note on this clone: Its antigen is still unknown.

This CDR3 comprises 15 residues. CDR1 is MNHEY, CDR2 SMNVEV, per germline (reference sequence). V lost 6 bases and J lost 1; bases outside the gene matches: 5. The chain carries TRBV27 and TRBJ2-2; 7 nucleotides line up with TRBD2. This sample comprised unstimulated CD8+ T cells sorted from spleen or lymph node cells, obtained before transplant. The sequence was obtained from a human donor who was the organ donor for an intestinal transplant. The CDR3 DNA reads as TGTGCCAGCAGACCGGGACTACTGAACACCGGGGAGCTGTTTTTT. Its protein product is CASRPGLLNTGELFF.